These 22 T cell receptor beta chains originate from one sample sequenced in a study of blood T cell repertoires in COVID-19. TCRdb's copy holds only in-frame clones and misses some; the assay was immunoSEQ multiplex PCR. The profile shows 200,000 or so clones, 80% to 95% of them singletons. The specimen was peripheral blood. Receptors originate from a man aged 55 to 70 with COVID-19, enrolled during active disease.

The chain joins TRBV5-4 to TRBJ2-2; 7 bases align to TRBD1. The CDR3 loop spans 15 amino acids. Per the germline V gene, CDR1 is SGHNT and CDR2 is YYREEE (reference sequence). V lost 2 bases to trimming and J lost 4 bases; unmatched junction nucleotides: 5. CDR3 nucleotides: TGTGCCAGCAGCTTCGGGACAGACTTCACCGGGGAGCTGTTTTTT. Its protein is CASSFGTDFTGELFF.

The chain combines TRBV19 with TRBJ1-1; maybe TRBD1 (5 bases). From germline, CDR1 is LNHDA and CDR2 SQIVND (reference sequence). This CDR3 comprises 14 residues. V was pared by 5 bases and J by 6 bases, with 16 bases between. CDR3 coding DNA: TGTGCCAGTAGTTTCCCCGGGGGGAGGCCTGAAGCTTTCTTT. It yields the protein CASSFPGGRPEAFF. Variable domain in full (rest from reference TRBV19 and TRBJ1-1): DGGITQSPKYLFRKEGQNVTLSCEQNLNHDAMYWYRQDPGQGLRLIYYSQIVNDFQKGDIAEGYSVSREKKESFPLTVTSAQKNPTAFYLCASSFPGGRPEAFFGQGTRLTVV.

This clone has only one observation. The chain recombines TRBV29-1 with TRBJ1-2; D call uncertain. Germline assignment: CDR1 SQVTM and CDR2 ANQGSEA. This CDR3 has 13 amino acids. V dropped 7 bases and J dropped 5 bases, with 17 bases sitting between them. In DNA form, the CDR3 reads TGCAGCGGGTCTCAGGCCACTTGGTATGGCTACACCTTC. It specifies CSGSQATWYGYTF.

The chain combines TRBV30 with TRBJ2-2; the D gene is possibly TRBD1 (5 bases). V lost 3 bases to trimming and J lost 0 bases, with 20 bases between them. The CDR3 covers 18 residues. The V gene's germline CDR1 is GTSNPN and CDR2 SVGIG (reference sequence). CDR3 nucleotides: TGTGCCTGGAGGGGCGCAGGGCCGGCCATCGCGAACACCGGGGAGCTGTTTTTT. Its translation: CAWRGAGPAIANTGELFF.

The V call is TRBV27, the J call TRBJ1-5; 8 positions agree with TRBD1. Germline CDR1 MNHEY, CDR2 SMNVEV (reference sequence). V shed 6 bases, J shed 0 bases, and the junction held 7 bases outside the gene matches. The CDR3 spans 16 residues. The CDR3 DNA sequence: TGTGCCAGCAGCCCAAGACAGGGGATTAGCAATCAGCCCCAGCATTTT. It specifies CASSPRQGISNQPQHF.

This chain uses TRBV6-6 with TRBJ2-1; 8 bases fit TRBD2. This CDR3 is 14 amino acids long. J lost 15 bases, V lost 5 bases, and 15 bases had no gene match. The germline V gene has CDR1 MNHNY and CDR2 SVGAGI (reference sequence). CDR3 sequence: CASSPLTGGPFLFF. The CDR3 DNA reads TGTGCCAGCAGTCCTCTTACGGGAGGGCCGTTCTTGTTCTTC.

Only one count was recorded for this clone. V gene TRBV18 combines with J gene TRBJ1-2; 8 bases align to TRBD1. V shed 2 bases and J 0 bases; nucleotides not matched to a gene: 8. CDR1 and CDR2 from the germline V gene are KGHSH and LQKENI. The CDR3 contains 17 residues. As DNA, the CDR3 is TGTGCCAGCTCACCAACAATAGGACAGGGAACTAACTATGGCTACACCTTC. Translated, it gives CASSPTIGQGTNYGYTF.

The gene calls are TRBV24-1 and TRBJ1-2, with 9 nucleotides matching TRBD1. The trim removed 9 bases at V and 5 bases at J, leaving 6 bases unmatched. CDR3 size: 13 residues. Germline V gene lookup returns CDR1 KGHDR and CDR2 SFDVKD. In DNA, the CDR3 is TGTGCCACCGGGACAGGGTTGGAGTATGGCTACACCTTC. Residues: CATGTGLEYGYTF.

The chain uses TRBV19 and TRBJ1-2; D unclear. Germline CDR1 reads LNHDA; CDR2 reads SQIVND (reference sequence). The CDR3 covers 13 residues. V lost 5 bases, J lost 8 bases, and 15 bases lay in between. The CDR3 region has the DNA TGTGCCAGTAGTGATTCGACATTGAACGGCTACACCTTC. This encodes CASSDSTLNGYTF.

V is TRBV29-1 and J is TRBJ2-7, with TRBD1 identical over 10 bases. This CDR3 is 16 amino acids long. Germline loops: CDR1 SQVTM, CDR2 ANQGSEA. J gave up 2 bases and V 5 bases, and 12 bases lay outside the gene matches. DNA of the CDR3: TGCAGCGTTCATCGACCCGGGACAGGGGCAGCCTACGAGCAGTACTTC. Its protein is CSVHRPGTGAAYEQYF.

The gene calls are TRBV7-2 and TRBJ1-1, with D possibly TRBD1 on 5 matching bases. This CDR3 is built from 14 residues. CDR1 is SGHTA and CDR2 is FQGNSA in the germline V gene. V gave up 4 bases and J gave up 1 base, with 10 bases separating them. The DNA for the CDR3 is TGTGCCAGCAGCTCGGGACTCCCGAACACTGAAGCTTTCTTT. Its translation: CASSSGLPNTEAFF.

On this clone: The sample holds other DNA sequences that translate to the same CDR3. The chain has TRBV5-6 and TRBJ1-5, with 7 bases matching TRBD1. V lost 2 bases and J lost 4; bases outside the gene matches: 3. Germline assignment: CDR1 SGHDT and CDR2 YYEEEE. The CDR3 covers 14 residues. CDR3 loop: CASSLGQANQPQHF. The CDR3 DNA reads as TGTGCCAGCAGCTTAGGACAGGCTAATCAGCCCCAGCATTTT.

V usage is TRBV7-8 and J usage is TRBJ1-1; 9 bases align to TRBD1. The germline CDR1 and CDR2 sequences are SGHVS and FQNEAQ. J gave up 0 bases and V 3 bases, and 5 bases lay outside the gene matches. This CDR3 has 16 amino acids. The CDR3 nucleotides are TGTGCCAGCAGCTTCCCGGGACAGGGTTTGAACACTGAAGCTTTCTTT. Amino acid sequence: CASSFPGQGLNTEAFF.

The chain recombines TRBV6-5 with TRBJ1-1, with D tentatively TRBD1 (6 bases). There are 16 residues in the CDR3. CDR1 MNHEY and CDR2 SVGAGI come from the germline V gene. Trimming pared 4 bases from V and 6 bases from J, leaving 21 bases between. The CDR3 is CASSLVEGGKRAEAFF. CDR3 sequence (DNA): TGTGCCAGCAGTTTGGTAGAGGGGGGGAAACGAGCTGAAGCTTTCTTT.

The CDR3 region has the DNA TGCGCCAGCAGCTCACTGGACGGACAAGGGGATGGCTACACCTTC. As protein: CASSSLDGQGDGYTF. The chain uses TRBV5-1 and TRBJ1-2; TRBD1 might be the D (5 bases). V gave up 3 bases and J gave up 6 bases, with 18 bases separating them. CDR1 SGHRS and CDR2 YFSETQ come from the germline V gene. CDR3 length equals 15 residues. The whole variable domain, filled in from reference TRBV5-1 and TRBJ1-2, reads KAGVTQTPRYLIKTRGQQVTLSCSPISGHRSVSWYQQTPGQGLQFLFEYFSETQRNKGNFPGRFSGRQFSNSRSEMNVSTLELGDSALYLCASSSLDGQGDGYTFGSGTRLTVV.

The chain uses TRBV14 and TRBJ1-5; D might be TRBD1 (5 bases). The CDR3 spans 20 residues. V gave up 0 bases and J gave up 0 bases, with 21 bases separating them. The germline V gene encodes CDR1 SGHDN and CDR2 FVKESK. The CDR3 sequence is CASSQDFTGGQPYSNQPQHF. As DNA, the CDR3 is TGTGCCAGCAGCCAAGATTTTACAGGTGGGCAGCCTTATAGCAATCAGCCCCAGCATTTT.

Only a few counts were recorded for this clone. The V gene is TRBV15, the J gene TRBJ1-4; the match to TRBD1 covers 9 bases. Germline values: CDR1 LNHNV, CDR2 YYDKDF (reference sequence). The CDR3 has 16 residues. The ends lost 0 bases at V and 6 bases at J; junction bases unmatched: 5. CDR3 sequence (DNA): TGTGCCACCAGCAGAGATCGGGACAGGGCTTATGAAAAACTGTTTTTT. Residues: CATSRDRDRAYEKLFF.

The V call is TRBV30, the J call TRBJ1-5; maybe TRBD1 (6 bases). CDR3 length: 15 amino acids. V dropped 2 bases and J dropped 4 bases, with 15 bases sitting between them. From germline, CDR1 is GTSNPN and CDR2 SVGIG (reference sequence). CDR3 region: CAWSLQGFPNQPQHF. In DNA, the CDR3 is TGTGCCTGGAGTTTACAGGGTTTTCCGAATCAGCCCCAGCATTTT.

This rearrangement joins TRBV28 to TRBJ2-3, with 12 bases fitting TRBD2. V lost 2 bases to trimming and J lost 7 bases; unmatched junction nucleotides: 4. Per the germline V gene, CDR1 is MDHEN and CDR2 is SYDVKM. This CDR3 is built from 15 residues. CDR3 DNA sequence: TGTGCCAGCAGTTTACTAGCGGGAGGGAAGAATACGCAGTATTTT. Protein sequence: CASSLLAGGKNTQYF.

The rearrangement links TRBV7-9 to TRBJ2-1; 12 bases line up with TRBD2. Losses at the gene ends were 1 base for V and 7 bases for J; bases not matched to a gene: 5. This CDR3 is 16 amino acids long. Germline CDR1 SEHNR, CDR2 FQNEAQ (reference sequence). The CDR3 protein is CASSLGRLAGENEQFF. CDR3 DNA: TGTGCCAGCAGCTTAGGCCGACTAGCGGGGGAGAATGAGCAGTTCTTC.

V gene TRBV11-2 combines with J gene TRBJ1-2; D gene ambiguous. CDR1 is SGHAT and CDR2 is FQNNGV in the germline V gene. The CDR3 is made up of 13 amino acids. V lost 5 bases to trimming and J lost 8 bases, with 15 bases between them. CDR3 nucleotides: TGTGCCAGCAGCGTCGTCCTAGGCCGGGGCTACACCTTC. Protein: CASSVVLGRGYTF. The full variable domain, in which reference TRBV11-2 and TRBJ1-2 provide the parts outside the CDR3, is EAGVAQSPRYKIIEKRQSVAFWCNPISGHATLYWYQQILGQGPKLLIQFQNNGVVDDSQLPKDRFSAERLKGVDSTLKIQPAKLEDSAVYLCASSVVLGRGYTFGSGTRLTVV.

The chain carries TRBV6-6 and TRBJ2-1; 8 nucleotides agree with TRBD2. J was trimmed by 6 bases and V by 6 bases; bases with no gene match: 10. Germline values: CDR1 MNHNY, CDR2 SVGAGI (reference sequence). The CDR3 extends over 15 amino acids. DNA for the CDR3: TGTGCCAGCAGCAACGGGGGGGGCCCCCTCAATGAGCAGTTCTTC. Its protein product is CASSNGGGPLNEQFF.